The 12 T cell receptor beta chains given below trace back to one sample, sequenced in a study of lymphopenia after photon versus proton radiotherapy. Clones were read by immunoSEQ multiplex PCR, and TCRdb kept only the in-frame ones, dropping some. The table lists 20,000 to 25,000 clones, 85% of them singletons. The sample here was peripheral blood, taken from a patient treated with photon-based radiotherapy. These receptors came from a man in his 60s with pancreatic cancer.

This sequence joins TRBV10-3 and TRBJ2-2, with a tentative D call TRBD2 (5 bases). Germline V gene sequence: CDR1 ENHRY, CDR2 SYGVKD. Trimming shortened V by 6 bases and J by 1 base, and 9 bases separated the two germline ends. This CDR3 contains 14 residues. The CDR3 sequence is CAIRGSLNTGELFF. Here the CDR3 DNA reads TGTGCCATCAGAGGGAGCTTGAACACCGGGGAGCTGTTTTTT.

The chain joins TRBV5-1 to TRBJ1-1; 10 bases map to TRBD1. Germline V gene sequence: CDR1 SGHRS, CDR2 YFSETQ. The ends lost 3 bases at V and 0 bases at J; junction bases unmatched: 8. The CDR3 has 17 residues. For the CDR3, the DNA is TGCGCCAGCAGCTCCGGGACAGGGGCGAATATGAACACTGAAGCTTTCTTT. Protein sequence: CASSSGTGANMNTEAFF.

A single count supports this clone. V and J are TRBV18 and TRBJ2-3; unclear D gene. The CDR3 spans 16 residues. The V and J ends lost 1 base and 6 bases respectively, with 17 bases between them. CDR1 is KGHSH, CDR2 LQKENI, per germline. In nucleotides, the CDR3 is TGTGCCAGCTCACCACGTAAATTATTTGGGCGCGATACGCAGTATTTT. Its translation: CASSPRKLFGRDTQYF.

This chain joins TRBV11-2 and TRBJ2-7, with TRBD1 matching 9 bases. V was pared by 5 bases and J by 4 bases, with 12 bases of the junction left unmatched. The V gene's germline CDR1 is SGHAT and CDR2 FQNNGV. CDR3 length: 16 residues. CDR3 protein: CASSEPRNRGRYEQYF. The CDR3 DNA follows: TGTGCCAGCAGCGAGCCCCGCAACAGGGGGCGTTACGAGCAGTACTTC. Using reference TRBV11-2 and TRBJ2-7 for the parts outside the CDR3, the full variable domain is EAGVAQSPRYKIIEKRQSVAFWCNPISGHATLYWYQQILGQGPKLLIQFQNNGVVDDSQLPKDRFSAERLKGVDSTLKIQPAKLEDSAVYLCASSEPRNRGRYEQYFGPGTRLTVT.

The chain uses TRBV14 and TRBJ2-3; the D gene is possibly TRBD1 (6 bases). CDR3 length equals 14 residues. Trimming stripped 1 base from V and 7 bases from J, with 12 bases between. Germline V gives CDR1 SGHDN, CDR2 FVKESK. The CDR3 nucleotides read TGTGCCAGCAGCCAAGGACAGGTAGCCTATACGCAGTATTTT. Its translation: CASSQGQVAYTQYF.

The chain links TRBV19 to TRBJ1-5, with D unresolved. The CDR3 extends over 13 amino acids. Germline V gene data show CDR1 as LNHDA and CDR2 as SQIVND (reference sequence). Trimming removed 3 bases at V and 7 bases at J, with 10 bases between. In DNA form, the CDR3 reads TGTGCCAGTAGTATTCCCGGGAACCAGCCCCAGCATTTT. Translating it yields CASSIPGNQPQHF. Full variable domain (missing parts from reference TRBV19 and TRBJ1-5): DGGITQSPKYLFRKEGQNVTLSCEQNLNHDAMYWYRQDPGQGLRLIYYSQIVNDFQKGDIAEGYSVSREKKESFPLTVTSAQKNPTAFYLCASSIPGNQPQHFGDGTRLSIL.

CDR3 protein: CASSYSLGGTEAFF. CDR3 in DNA: TGTGCCAGCAGTTATTCTTTGGGGGGCACTGAAGCTTTCTTT. This chain joins TRBV6-6 and TRBJ1-1; tentatively, D is TRBD1 (5 bases). Deletions cut 3 bases from V and 4 bases from J, with 12 bases between. The CDR3 is made up of 14 amino acids. The germline CDR1 and CDR2 sequences are MNHNY and SVGAGI (reference sequence).

This chain joins TRBV7-3 and TRBJ1-6; D remains ambiguous. The CDR3 contains 14 residues. Trimming took 2 bases from V and 4 from J, leaving 6 bases between them. CDR1 is SGHTA, CDR2 FQGTGA, per germline. The CDR3 region is CASSLEQYNSPLHF. CDR3 sequence (DNA): TGTGCCAGCAGCTTAGAACAGTATAATTCACCCCTCCACTTT.

The V and J genes are TRBV30 and TRBJ1-4; D possibly corresponds to TRBD1 (5 bases). The CDR3 is made up of 15 amino acids. CDR1 is GTSNPN, CDR2 SVGIG, per germline (reference sequence). With 2 bases removed from V and 7 bases from J, the gap between germline ends came to 17 bases. The CDR3 DNA is TGTGCCTGGAGTCCCGTCGGGGGGATGTTTGAAAAACTGTTTTTT. Residues: CAWSPVGGMFEKLFF.

V and J are TRBV19 and TRBJ2-2; unclear D gene. The germline V and J ends were trimmed by 5 bases and 1 base, with 8 bases remaining between them. In germline, CDR1 is LNHDA, CDR2 SQIVND (reference sequence). This CDR3 region has 14 residues. The CDR3 DNA is TGTGCCAGTAGTGGCCAGAGGAACACCGGGGAGCTGTTTTTT. Amino acids: CASSGQRNTGELFF.

The rearrangement joins TRBV6-5 to TRBJ2-1; 10 nucleotides agree with TRBD2. After removal of 4 bases from V and 5 bases from J, the junction contained 8 bases not matched to a gene. The CDR3 length is 16 residues. Germline CDR1 and CDR2: MNHEY and SVGAGI. The CDR3 nucleotides read TGTGCCAGCAGTTTCAGCGGGGGGGCCGGCGACAATGAGCAGTTCTTC. This gives the protein CASSFSGGAGDNEQFF.

The V call is TRBV25-1, the J call TRBJ1-2; no reliable D call. V lost 6 bases, J lost 8 bases, and 13 bases lay in between. CDR1 is MGHDK, CDR2 SYGVNS, per germline. CDR3 size: 12 residues. The CDR3 DNA follows: TGTGCCAGCAGCCCGGGCCCCGGGGGCTACACCTTC. It specifies CASSPGPGGYTF.